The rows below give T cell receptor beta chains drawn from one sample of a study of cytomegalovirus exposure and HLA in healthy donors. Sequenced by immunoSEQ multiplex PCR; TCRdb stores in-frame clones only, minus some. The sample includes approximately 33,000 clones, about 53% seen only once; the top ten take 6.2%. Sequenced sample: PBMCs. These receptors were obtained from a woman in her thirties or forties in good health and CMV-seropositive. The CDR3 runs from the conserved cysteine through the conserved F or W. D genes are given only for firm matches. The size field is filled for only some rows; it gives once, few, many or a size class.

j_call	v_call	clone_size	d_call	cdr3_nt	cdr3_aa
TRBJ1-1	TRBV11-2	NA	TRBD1	TGTGCCAGCAGCTCAATAGGGGACAGAGGGAACACTGAAGCTTTCTTT	CASSSIGDRGNTEAFF
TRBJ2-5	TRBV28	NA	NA	TGTGCCAGCAGCGGTTCTCAAGAGACCCAGTACTTC	CASSGSQETQYF
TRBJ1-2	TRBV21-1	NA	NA	TGTGCCAGCAGTGTCACAGAGCTCCATGGCTACACCTTC	CASSVTELHGYTF
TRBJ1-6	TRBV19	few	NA	TGTGCCACCCAGGGAGGGGTTTCACCCCTCCACTTT	CATQGGVSPLHF
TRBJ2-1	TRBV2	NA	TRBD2	TGTGCCAGCAGTGAAGGTTCGACTAGCGTCTCCTACAATGAGCAGTTCTTC	CASSEGSTSVSYNEQFF
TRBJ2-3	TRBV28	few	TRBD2	TGTGCCAGCAGTCTTGGGACTAGCGGGATGATGGATACGCAGTATTTT	CASSLGTSGMMDTQYF
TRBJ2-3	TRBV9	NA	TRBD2	TGTGCCAGCAGCGTACCGGGCGGGGGAACAGATACGCAGTATTTT	CASSVPGGGTDTQYF
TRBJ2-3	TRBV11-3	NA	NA	TGTGCCAGCAGCCCCGAGGTCTGGGCGGGTACGCAGTATTTT	CASSPEVWAGTQYF
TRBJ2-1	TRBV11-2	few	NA	TGTGCCAGCAGCCCTGCCGGGACTTACAATGAGCAGTTCTTC	CASSPAGTYNEQFF
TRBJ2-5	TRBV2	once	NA	TGTGCCAGCAGTATGCCGGGCCAAGAGACCCAGTACTTC	CASSMPGQETQYF
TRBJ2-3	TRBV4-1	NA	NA	TGCGCCAGCAGCCAAGACCACGGGTTGACAGATACGCAGTATTTT	CASSQDHGLTDTQYF
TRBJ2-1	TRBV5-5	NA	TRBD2	TGTGCCAGCAGCTTTTGGGGGGGAAATGAGCAGTTCTTC	CASSFWGGNEQFF
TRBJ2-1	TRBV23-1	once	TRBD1	TGCGCCAGCAGTCAGCCAGGGGGATCCTACAATGAGCAGTTCTTC	CASSQPGGSYNEQFF
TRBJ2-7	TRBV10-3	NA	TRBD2	TGTGCCATCAGTGAAGGCGGGGGGGGTTACGAGCAGTACTTC	CAISEGGGGYEQYF
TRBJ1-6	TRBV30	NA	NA	TGTGCCTGCCATTCGCGGGGCTATAATTCACCCCTCCACTTT	CACHSRGYNSPLHF
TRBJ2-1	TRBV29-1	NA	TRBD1	TGCAGCGTTGACCAGGGGGATAGCAATGAGCAGTTCTTC	CSVDQGDSNEQFF
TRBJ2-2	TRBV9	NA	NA	TGTGCCAGCAGCGTAGCGGCAGGGGTCAACACCGGGGAGCTGTTTTTT	CASSVAAGVNTGELFF
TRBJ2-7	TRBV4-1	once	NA	TGCGCCAGCAGCCAATATCCTCATTCCCCGGAGGGCCCCTACGAGCAGTACTTC	CASSQYPHSPEGPYEQYF
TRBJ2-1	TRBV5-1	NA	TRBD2	TGCGCCAGCAGCTTGGCGGGGGGGGCCTACAATGAGCAGTTCTTC	CASSLAGGAYNEQFF
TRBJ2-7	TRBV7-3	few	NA	TGTGCCAGCAGCTTAAGGGACAGGGTCCTTCTAGCGGGTCTACCTCCCTACGAGCAGTACTTC	CASSLRDRVLLAGLPPYEQYF
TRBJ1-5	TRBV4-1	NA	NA	TGCGCCAGCAGCCAAGATCCTCGGGGGGAACGCAATCAGCCCCAGCATTTT	CASSQDPRGERNQPQHF
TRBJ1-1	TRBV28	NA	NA	TGTGCCAGCAGTGTTATTATGAACACTGAAGCTTTCTTT	CASSVIMNTEAFF
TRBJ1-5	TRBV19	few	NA	TGTGCCAGTCAAGCGCGCATTATACTCGGCAATCAGCCCCAGCATTTT	CASQARIILGNQPQHF
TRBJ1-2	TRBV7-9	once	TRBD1	TGTGCCAGCAGCCCGCCGGGGACAGGGTGGGGTGGCTACACCTTC	CASSPPGTGWGGYTF
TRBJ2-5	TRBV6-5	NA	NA	TGTGCCAGCAGCCCGAACACAGGGTTGGAGACCCAGTACTTC	CASSPNTGLETQYF
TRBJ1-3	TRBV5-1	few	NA	TGCGCCAGCAGCGAAGGACAGTTTGGTGGAAACACCATATATTTT	CASSEGQFGGNTIYF
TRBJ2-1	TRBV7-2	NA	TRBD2	TGTGCCAGCAGTCGCGCTGCGGGGGGAGGCTACAATGAGCAGTTCTTC	CASSRAAGGGYNEQFF
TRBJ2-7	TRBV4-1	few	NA	TGCGCCAGCAGGAGGCGGTTTTACTACGAGCAGTACTTC	CASRRRFYYEQYF
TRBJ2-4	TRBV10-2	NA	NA	TGCGCCTCGGCAAACGGGTTGGTGGCCAAAAACATTCAGTACTTC	CASANGLVAKNIQYF
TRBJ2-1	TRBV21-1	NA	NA	TGTGCCAGCGGTGCGGCTAGCGGGGGGCCCGAGAATGAGCAGTTCTTC	CASGAASGGPENEQFF
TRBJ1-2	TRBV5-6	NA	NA	TGTGCCAGCAGCCCCCGACAGCGGGGCCCCTATGGCTACACCTTC	CASSPRQRGPYGYTF
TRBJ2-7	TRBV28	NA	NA	TGTGCCAGCAGTCCAGGGGACCGACAGGCCGAGCAGTACTTC	CASSPGDRQAEQYF
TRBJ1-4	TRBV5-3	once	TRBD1	TGTGCCAGAAGCTTAGGGACAGAGGACTGCTTTATTGAAAAACTGTTTTTT	CARSLGTEDCFIEKLFF